These 20 T cell receptor beta chains share one sample of origin, sequenced in a study of T cells in Graves' hyperthyroidism and ophthalmopathy. Amplification targeted TCR beta CDR3 regions from RNA transcripts. With the HTBI primer set, the TCR CDR3 went through a first round of RT-PCR. TCRdb used MiXCR to reprocess the multiplex PCR reads, holding one entry per CDR3 protein. This table has about 690,000 distinct CDR3 sequences, 15% to 20% appearing once. Source material: blood. Source of these receptors: a man aged 45-65 years with Graves' hyperthyroidism.

CDR3 loop: CASSQTGPNQPQHF. CDR3 coding DNA: TGTGCCAGCAGCCAGACAGGCCCCAATCAGCCCCAGCATTTT. The chain has TRBV12-3 or TRBV12-4 and TRBJ1-5; a weak D match, TRBD1 (6 bases). This CDR3 region has 14 residues. V dropped 6 bases and J dropped 3 bases, with 12 bases sitting between them.

This clonotype came up many times. The chain uses TRBV20-1 and TRBJ2-7; perhaps TRBD1 as D (9 bases). The CDR3 covers 15 residues. Trimming removed 3 bases from V and 3 bases from J, with 18 bases in between. The germline V gene has CDR1 DFQATT and CDR2 SNEGSKA (reference sequence). CDR3 protein: CSARRGDREDYEQYF. CDR3 coding DNA: TGCAGTGCTAGGCGGGGGGACAGGGAGGACTACGAGCAGTACTTC.

This clonotype was recorded many times. The chain uses TRBV11-2 and TRBJ2-7; no firm D call. Germline CDR1 SGHAT, CDR2 FQNNGV. V dropped 7 bases and J dropped 2 bases, with 12 bases sitting between them. The CDR3 is made up of 13 amino acids. CDR3: CASTQDVAYEQYF. The CDR3 region has the DNA TGTGCCAGCACCCAGGACGTCGCCTACGAGCAGTACTTC.

In this sample, this clonotype turned up many times. The chain has TRBV3-1 and TRBJ2-5, with D possibly being TRBD1 (5 bases). The germline gives CDR1 LGHDT, CDR2 YNNKEL (reference sequence). With 0 bases removed from V and 3 bases from J, the gap between germline ends came to 11 bases. CDR3 size: 15 residues. The CDR3 region is CASSQDLPGKETQYF. CDR3 DNA sequence: TGTGCCAGCAGCCAAGATCTACCAGGGAAAGAGACCCAGTACTTC.

This clonotype was recorded at least ten times. The genes are TRBV10-3 and TRBJ2-5, with 7 bases that match TRBD2. The CDR3 covers 14 residues. J gave up 2 bases and V 6 bases, and 6 bases lay outside the gene matches. Germline V lookup: CDR1 ENHRY, CDR2 SYGVKD. CDR3 in amino acids: CAIREGGTQETQYF. DNA for the CDR3: TGTGCCATCAGAGAGGGAGGGACTCAAGAGACCCAGTACTTC.

This chain connects TRBV2 to TRBJ2-5; a weak D match, TRBD2 (6 bases). The V and J ends lost 3 bases and 4 bases respectively, with 9 bases between them. Germline CDR1 reads SNHLY; CDR2 reads FYNNEI. The CDR3 consists of 13 residues. The CDR3 DNA is TGTGCCAGCAGTGACCTCGGGAGAGAGACCCAGTACTTC. It codes for CASSDLGRETQYF. Variable domain in full (rest from reference TRBV2 and TRBJ2-5): EPEVTQTPSHQVTQMGQEVILRCVPISNHLYFYWYRQILGQKVEFLVSFYNNEISEKSEIFDDQFSVERPDGSNFTLKIRSTKLEDSAMYFCASSDLGRETQYFGPGTRLLVL.

This clonotype was recorded at least ten times. The CDR3 region has the DNA TGTGCCAGCAGTTCTCGACAGGGGGACACTGAAGCTTTCTTT. Translation: CASSSRQGDTEAFF. This chain uses TRBV6-5 with TRBJ1-1; TRBD1 matches 9 bases. This CDR3 has 14 amino acids. Unmatched junction bases numbered 3, after V lost 4 bases and J lost 3 bases. Germline values: CDR1 MNHEY, CDR2 SVGAGI.

The chain uses TRBV6-4 and TRBJ1-1, with D unresolved. V lost 7 bases to trimming and J lost 4 bases, with 16 bases between them. The germline V gene encodes CDR1 MRHNA and CDR2 SNTAGT. The CDR3 is 14 amino acids. The CDR3: CASTTGQRSTEAFF. The CDR3 region has the DNA TGTGCCAGCACGACGGGCCAGAGATCCACTGAAGCTTTCTTT.

This clonotype came up many times. This chain connects TRBV30 to TRBJ1-1, with unresolved D. This CDR3 is 15 amino acids long. The V end lost 4 bases, the J end lost 0 bases, and 15 bases lay between the germline ends. Germline values: CDR1 GTSNPN, CDR2 SVGIG (reference sequence). CDR3 in DNA: TGTGCCTGGACCCGTCAGGTGATCATGAACACTGAAGCTTTCTTT. It codes for CAWTRQVIMNTEAFF.

This clonotype showed up just once. The chain recombines TRBV5-1 with TRBJ1-1, with TRBD1 identical over 11 bases. The CDR3 spans 17 residues. V was clipped by 4 bases and J by 4 bases; unmatched bases: 12. Germline V gene sequence: CDR1 SGHRS, CDR2 YFSETQ. The DNA for the CDR3 is TGCGCCAGCAGCCTCGACGCCGGGACAGGGGGTTCCACTGAAGCTTTCTTT. It encodes CASSLDAGTGGSTEAFF.

This clonotype was found many times. This sequence joins TRBV12-3 or TRBV12-4 and TRBJ1-4, with 8 bases that match TRBD1. The CDR3 covers 14 residues. V was clipped by 5 bases and J by 7 bases; unmatched bases: 6. The CDR3 sequence: CASSPDREGEKLFF. DNA for the CDR3: TGTGCCAGCAGTCCGGACAGGGAGGGTGAAAAACTGTTTTTT.

This clonotype was recorded at least ten times. This chain connects TRBV30 to TRBJ2-1; 7 bases map to TRBD2. V gave up 5 bases and J gave up 3 bases; unmatched junction bases: 19. CDR3 length: 18 residues. The germline V gene encodes CDR1 GTSNPN and CDR2 SVGIG (reference sequence). The CDR3 sequence: CAWEGPTLQRGNYNEQFF. The CDR3 nucleotides read TGTGCCTGGGAGGGACCGACGTTGCAGCGGGGAAACTACAATGAGCAGTTCTTC.

The table lists this clonotype with a few counts. The chain carries TRBV19 and TRBJ2-3; D is ambiguous. Germline loops: CDR1 LNHDA, CDR2 SQIVND (reference sequence). The CDR3 is 13 residues long. V lost 2 bases and J 4 bases, leaving 7 bases between the germline ends. The CDR3 region has the DNA TGTGCCAGTAGTATAAAGGGTTCAGATACGCAGTATTTT. Amino acid sequence: CASSIKGSDTQYF.

This clonotype was seen ten or more times. The V call is TRBV9, the J call TRBJ2-7; 7 nucleotides line up with TRBD1. Trimming took 0 bases from V and 7 from J; bases not matched to a gene: 7. This CDR3 region has 14 residues. Germline CDR1 and CDR2: SGDLS and YYNGEE. The CDR3 bases are TGTGCCAGCAGCGTAGACAGGGGTAATGATGAGCAGTACTTC. Encoded protein: CASSVDRGNDEQYF.

About this clonotype itself: The junction departs from germline at one end; a sequencing error may be responsible. CDR3 DNA sequence: TGCAGTGTTAGACCTAGCGGGAGGGCCTTGGAGACCCAGTACTTC. This encodes CSVRPSGRALETQYF. V is TRBV20-1 and J is TRBJ2-5; 12 positions agree with TRBD2. This CDR3 is 15 amino acids long. The germline gives CDR1 DFQATT, CDR2 SNEGSKA (reference sequence).

In its sample, this clonotype was seen a few times. The rearrangement uses TRBV19 and TRBJ2-7; D is perhaps TRBD1 (6 bases). The CDR3 consists of 14 residues. Trimming shortened V by 3 bases and J by 0 bases, and 9 bases separated the two germline ends. The V gene's germline CDR1 is LNHDA and CDR2 SQIVND (reference sequence). CDR3 sequence reads: CASSIGTLSYEQYF. The CDR3, as DNA: TGTGCCAGTAGTATCGGGACACTCTCCTACGAGCAGTACTTC.

This clonotype showed up many times. This chain uses TRBV20-1 with TRBJ2-3; 11 positions agree with TRBD2. Germline CDR1 DFQATT, CDR2 SNEGSKA (reference sequence). The CDR3 runs to 15 residues. Germline trimming cut 0 bases from V and 5 bases from J; bases unmatched to any gene: 4. The CDR3 here is CSARELAGVVDTQYF. The CDR3, as DNA: TGCAGTGCTAGAGAACTAGCGGGAGTAGTAGATACGCAGTATTTT.

The V call is TRBV28, the J call TRBJ2-7; D gene uncertain. Deletions cut 6 bases from V and 7 bases from J, with 10 bases between. This CDR3 region has 11 residues. Looked up from germline, CDR1 is MDHEN and CDR2 is SYDVKM. Here the CDR3 reads CASSARREQYF. In DNA form, the CDR3 reads TGTGCCAGCAGCGCCCGCCGGGAGCAGTACTTC.

The V gene is TRBV3-1, the J gene TRBJ2-1, with 10 bases fitting TRBD2. The CDR3 has 17 residues. Germline-derived CDR1 and CDR2 are LGHDT and YNNKEL (reference sequence). J lost 9 bases, V lost 0 bases, and 11 bases had no gene match. CDR3 amino acids: CASSQDPSGRGVGEQFF. As DNA, the CDR3 is TGTGCCAGCAGCCAAGATCCTAGCGGGAGAGGGGTGGGTGAGCAGTTCTTC.

In its sample, this clonotype was seen many times. A junction end diverges from the germline sequence, so it may reflect a read error. The rearrangement links TRBV12-3 or TRBV12-4 to TRBJ2-3, with 9 nucleotides matching TRBD2. The CDR3 covers 17 residues. The chain's CDR3 is CASTLRKSGRYTDTQYF. The CDR3, as DNA: TGTGCCAGCACTTTACGGAAGAGCGGGAGGTACACAGATACGCAGTATTTT.